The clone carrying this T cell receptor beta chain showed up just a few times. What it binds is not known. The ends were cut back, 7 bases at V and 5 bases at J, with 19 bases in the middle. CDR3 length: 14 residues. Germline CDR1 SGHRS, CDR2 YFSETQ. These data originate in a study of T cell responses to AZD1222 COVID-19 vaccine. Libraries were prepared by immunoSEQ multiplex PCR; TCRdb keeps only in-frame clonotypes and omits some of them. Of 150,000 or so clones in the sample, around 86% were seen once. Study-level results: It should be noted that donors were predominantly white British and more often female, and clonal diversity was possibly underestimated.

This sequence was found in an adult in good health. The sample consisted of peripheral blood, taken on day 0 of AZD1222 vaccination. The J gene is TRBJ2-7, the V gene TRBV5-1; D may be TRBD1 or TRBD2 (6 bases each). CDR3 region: CASAQGFWGDEQYF. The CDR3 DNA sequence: TGCGCCAGCGCCCAGGGGTTCTGGGGGGACGAGCAGTACTTC.